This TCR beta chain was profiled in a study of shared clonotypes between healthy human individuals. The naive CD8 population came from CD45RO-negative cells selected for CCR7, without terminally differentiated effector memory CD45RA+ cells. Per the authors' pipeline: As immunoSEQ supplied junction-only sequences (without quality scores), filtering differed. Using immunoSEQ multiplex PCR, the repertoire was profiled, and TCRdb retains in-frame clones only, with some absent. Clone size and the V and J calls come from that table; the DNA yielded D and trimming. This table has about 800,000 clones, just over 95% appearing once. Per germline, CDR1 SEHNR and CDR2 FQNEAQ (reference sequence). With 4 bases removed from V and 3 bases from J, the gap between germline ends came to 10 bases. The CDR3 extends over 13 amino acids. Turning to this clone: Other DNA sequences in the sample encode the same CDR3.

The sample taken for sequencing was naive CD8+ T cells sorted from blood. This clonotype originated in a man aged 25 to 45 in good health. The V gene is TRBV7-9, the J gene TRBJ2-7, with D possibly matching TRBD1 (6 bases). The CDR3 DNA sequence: TGTGCCAGCAGCTCGGGACAAGTCTACGAGCAGTACTTC. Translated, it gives CASSSGQVYEQYF.